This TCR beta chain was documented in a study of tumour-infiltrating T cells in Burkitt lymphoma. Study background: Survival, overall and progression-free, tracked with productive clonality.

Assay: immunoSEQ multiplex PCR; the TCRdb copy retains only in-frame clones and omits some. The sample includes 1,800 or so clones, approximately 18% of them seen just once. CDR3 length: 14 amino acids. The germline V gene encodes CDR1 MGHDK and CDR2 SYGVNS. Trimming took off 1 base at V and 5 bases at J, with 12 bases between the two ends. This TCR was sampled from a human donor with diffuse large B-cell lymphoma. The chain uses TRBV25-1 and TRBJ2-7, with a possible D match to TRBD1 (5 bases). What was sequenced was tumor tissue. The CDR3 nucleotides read TGTGCCAGCAGTGAATCCCGACAGATGGACGAGCAGTACTTC. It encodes CASSESRQMDEQYF.